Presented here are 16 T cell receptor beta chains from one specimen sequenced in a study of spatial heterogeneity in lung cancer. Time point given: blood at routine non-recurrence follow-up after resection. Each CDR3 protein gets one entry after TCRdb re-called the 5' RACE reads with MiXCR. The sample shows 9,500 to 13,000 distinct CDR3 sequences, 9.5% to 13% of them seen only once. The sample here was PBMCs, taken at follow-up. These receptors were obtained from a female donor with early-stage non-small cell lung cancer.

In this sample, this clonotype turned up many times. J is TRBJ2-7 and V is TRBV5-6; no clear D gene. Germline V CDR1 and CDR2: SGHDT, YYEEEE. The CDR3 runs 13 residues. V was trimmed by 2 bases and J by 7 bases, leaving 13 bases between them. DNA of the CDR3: TGTGCCAGCAGCTTTATGGGGTATTGGGAGCAGTACGTC. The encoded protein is CASSFMGYWEQYV.

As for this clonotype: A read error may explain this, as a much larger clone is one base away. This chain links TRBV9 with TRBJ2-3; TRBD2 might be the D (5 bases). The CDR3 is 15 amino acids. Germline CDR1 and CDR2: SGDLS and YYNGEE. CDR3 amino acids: CASSVDSGYTDTRYF. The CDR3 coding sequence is TGTGCCAGCAGCGTAGATTCGGGGTACACAGATACGCGGTATTTT.

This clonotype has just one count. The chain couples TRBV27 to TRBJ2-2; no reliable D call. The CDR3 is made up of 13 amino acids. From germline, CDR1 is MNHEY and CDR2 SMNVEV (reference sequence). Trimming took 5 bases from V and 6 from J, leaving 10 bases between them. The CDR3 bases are TGTGCCAGCAGTCCCACAGTTGCCGGGGAGCTGTTTTTT. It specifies CASSPTVAGELFF.

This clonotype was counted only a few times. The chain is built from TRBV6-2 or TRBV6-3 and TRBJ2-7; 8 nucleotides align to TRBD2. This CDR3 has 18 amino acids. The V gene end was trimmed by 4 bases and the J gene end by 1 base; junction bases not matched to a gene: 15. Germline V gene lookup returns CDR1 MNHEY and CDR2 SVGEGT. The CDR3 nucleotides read TGTGCCAGCAGTTCCCTGTTAGCGGGACCCGAGAGGTCCTACGAGCAGTACTTC. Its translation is CASSSLLAGPERSYEQYF.

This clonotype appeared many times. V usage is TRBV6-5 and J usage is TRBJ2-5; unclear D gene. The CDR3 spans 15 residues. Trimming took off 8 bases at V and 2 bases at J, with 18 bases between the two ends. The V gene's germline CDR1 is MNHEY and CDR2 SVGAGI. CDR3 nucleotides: TGTGCCAGCTCCCCTAATTGGTCTCCGCAAGAGACCCAGTACTTC. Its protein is CASSPNWSPQETQYF.

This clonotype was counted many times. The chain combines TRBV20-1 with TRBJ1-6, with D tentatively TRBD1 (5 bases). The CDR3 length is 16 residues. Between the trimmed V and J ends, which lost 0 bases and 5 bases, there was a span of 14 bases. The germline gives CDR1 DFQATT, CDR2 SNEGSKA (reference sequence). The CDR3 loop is CSARDMGVRDNSPLHF. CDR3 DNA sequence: TGCAGTGCTAGAGATATGGGGGTGCGGGATAATTCACCCCTCCACTTT.

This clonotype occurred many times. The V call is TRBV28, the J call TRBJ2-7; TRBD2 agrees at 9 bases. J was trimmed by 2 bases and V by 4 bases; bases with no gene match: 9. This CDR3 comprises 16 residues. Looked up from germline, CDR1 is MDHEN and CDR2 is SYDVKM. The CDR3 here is CASSSRGGRGTYEQYF. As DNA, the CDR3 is TGTGCCAGCAGTTCGCGGGGGGGACGGGGTACCTACGAGCAGTACTTC.

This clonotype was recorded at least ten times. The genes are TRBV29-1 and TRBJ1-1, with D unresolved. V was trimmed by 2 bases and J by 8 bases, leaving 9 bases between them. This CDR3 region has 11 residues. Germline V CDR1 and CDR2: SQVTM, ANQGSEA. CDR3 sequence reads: CSVEIGEEAFF. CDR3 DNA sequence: TGCAGCGTTGAAATCGGGGAGGAAGCTTTCTTT.

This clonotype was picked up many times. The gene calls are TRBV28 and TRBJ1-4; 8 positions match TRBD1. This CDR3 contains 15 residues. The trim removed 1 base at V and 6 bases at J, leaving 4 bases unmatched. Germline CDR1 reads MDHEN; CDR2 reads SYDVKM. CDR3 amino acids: CASSLSRQGHEKLFF. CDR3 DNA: TGTGCCAGCAGTTTATCGCGACAGGGGCATGAAAAACTGTTTTTT.

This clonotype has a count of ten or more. The CDR3 reads CASSPLHGQGIHEQYF. The CDR3 DNA follows: TGTGCCAGCAGCCCCTTACACGGACAGGGAATCCACGAGCAGTACTTC. The chain couples TRBV7-2 to TRBJ2-7, with 8 positions matching TRBD1. The CDR3 runs to 16 residues. Germline loops: CDR1 SGHTA, CDR2 FQGNSA. Trimming cost V 5 bases and J 5 bases; bases outside gene matches: 14.

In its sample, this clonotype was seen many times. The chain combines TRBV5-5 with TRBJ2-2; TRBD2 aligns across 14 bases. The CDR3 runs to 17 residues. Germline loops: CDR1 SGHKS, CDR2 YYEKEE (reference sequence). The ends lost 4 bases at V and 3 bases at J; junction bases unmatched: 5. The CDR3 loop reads CASSLGLAGDYTGELFF. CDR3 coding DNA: TGTGCCAGCAGCCTGGGACTAGCGGGAGATTACACCGGGGAGCTGTTTTTT.

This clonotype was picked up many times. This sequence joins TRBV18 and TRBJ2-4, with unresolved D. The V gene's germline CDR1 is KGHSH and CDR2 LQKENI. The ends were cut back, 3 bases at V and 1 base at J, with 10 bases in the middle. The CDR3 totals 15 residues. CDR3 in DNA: TGTGCCAGCTCACCGCGAGACTCGGCCAAAAACATTCAGTACTTC. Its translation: CASSPRDSAKNIQYF.

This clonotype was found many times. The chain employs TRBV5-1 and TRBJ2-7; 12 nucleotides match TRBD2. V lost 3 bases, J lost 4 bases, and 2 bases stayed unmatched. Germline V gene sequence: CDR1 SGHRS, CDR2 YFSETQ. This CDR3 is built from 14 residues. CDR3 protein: CASSYGTSGYEQYF. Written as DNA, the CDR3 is TGCGCCAGCAGCTACGGGACTAGCGGGTACGAGCAGTACTTC. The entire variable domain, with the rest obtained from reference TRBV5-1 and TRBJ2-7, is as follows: KAGVTQTPRYLIKTRGQQVTLSCSPISGHRSVSWYQQTPGQGLQFLFEYFSETQRNKGNFPGRFSGRQFSNSRSEMNVSTLELGDSALYLCASSYGTSGYEQYFGPGTRLTVT.

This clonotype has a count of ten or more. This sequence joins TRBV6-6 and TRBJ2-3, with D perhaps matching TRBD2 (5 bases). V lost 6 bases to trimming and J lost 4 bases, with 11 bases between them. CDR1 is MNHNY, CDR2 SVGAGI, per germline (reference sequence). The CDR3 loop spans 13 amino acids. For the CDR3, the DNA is TGTGCCAGCAGCCCTCCCGGGGCAGATACGCAGTATTTT. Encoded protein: CASSPPGADTQYF.

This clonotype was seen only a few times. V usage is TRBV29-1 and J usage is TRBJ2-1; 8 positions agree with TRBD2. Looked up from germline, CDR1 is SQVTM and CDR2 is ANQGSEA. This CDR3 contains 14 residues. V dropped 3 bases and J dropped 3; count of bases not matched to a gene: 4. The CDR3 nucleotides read TGCAGCGTTGACCCTAGCGGGCTCTACAATGAGCAGTTCTTC. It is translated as CSVDPSGLYNEQFF.

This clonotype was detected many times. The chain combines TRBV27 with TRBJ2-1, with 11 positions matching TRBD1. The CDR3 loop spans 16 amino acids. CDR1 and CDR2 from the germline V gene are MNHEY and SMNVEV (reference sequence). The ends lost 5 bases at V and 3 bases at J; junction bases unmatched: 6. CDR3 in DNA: TGTGCCAGCAGTGGTCGGACAGGGGGCGACTACAATGAGCAGTTCTTC. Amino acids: CASSGRTGGDYNEQFF.